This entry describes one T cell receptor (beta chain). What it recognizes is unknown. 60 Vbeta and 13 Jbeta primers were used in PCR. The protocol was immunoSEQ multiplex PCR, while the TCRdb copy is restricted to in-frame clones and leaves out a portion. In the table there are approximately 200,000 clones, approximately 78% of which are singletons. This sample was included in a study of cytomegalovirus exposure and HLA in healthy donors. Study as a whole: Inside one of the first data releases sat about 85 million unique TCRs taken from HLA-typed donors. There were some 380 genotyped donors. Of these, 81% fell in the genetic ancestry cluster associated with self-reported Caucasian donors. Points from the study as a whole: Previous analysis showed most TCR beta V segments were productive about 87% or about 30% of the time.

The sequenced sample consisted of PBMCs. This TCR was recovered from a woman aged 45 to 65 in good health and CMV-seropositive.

CDR3 residues: CSASQAGELFF. CDR3 in DNA: TGCAGTGCTAGCCAGGCCGGGGAGCTGTTTTTT. The chain couples TRBV20-1 to TRBJ2-2; no clear D gene. Germline V gives CDR1 DFQATT, CDR2 SNEGSKA (reference sequence). The germline V and J ends were trimmed by 3 bases and 6 bases, with 5 bases remaining between them. The CDR3 consists of 11 residues.